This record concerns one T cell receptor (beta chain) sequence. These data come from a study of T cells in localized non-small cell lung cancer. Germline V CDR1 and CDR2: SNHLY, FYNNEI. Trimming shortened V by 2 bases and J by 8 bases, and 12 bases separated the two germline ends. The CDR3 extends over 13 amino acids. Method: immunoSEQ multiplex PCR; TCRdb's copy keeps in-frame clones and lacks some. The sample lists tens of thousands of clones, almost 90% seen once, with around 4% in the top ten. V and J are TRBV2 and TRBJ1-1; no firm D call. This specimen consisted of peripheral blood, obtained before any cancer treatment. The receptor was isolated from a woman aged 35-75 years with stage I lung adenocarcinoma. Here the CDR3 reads CASSEWGLAEAFF. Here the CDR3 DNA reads TGTGCCAGCAGTGAATGGGGATTGGCGGAAGCTTTCTTT.